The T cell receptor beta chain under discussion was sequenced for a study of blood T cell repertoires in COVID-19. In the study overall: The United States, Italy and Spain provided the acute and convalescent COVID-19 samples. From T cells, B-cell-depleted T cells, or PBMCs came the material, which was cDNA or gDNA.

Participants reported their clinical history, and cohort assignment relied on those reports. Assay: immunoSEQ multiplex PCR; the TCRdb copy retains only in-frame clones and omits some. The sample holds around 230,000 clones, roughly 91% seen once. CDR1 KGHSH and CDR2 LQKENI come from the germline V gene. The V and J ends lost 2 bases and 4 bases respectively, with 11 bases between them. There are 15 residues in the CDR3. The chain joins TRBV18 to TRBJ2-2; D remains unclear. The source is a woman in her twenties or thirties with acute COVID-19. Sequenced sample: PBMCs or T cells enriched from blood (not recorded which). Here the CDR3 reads CASSPKEYFTGELFF. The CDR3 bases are TGTGCCAGCTCACCAAAAGAGTATTTCACCGGGGAGCTGTTTTTT.